The 24 T cell receptor beta chains given below trace back to one sample, sequenced in a study of blood T cell repertoires in COVID-19. The method was immunoSEQ multiplex PCR; TCRdb's version includes in-frame clones alone and lacks a portion of them. The sample yields 150,000 to 200,000 clones, approximately 86% seen once. The source material was peripheral blood. The origin of the receptors is a man between 60 and 70 years old with acute or convalescent COVID-19.

The chain uses TRBV28 and TRBJ2-3, with 8 bases identical to TRBD1. V gave up 6 bases and J gave up 4 bases; unmatched junction bases: 12. Per germline, CDR1 MDHEN and CDR2 SYDVKM. CDR3 size: 16 residues. The CDR3 DNA sequence: TGTGCCAGCAGGTCGGGTATCAGGGGGCAGGCAGATACGCAGTATTTT. Translation: CASRSGIRGQADTQYF.

J is TRBJ2-7 and V is TRBV5-1; 9 nucleotides line up with TRBD1. This CDR3 is built from 17 residues. Germline lookup yields CDR1 SGHRS and CDR2 YFSETQ. Germline trimming cut 4 bases from V and 1 base from J; bases unmatched to any gene: 12. In DNA, the CDR3 is TGCGCCAGCAGCCACGGGGTGGGGACAGGGCGTTCCTACGAGCAGTACTTC. It encodes CASSHGVGTGRSYEQYF.

V usage is TRBV13 and J usage is TRBJ1-5; no definite D call. Between the trimmed V and J ends, which lost 5 bases and 8 bases, there was a span of 16 bases. Germline CDR1 reads PRHDT; CDR2 reads FYEKMQ (reference sequence). This CDR3 region has 14 residues. The CDR3 spells CASSNSRSSEPQHF. The CDR3 nucleotides read TGTGCCAGCAGCAACTCGAGGTCCAGCGAGCCCCAGCATTTT.

V is TRBV28 and J is TRBJ1-1; D is possibly TRBD1 (5 bases). Trimming took 5 bases from V and 6 from J, leaving 13 bases between them. Germline assignment: CDR1 MDHEN and CDR2 SYDVKM. CDR3 length: 13 residues. The CDR3 region is CASSRQGAPEAFF. The CDR3 nucleotides read TGTGCCAGCAGTCGCCAAGGGGCCCCTGAAGCTTTCTTT.

The chain joins TRBV28 to TRBJ2-3; 11 bases align to TRBD2. With 5 bases clipped from V and 0 bases from J, the junction kept 4 bases outside the gene matches. The CDR3 length is 16 residues. Germline V gene data show CDR1 as MDHEN and CDR2 as SYDVKM. CDR3 in amino acids: CASSQGLAASTDTQYF. The DNA for the CDR3 is TGTGCCAGCAGTCAGGGACTAGCGGCTAGCACAGATACGCAGTATTTT. Looking up the rest from reference TRBV28 and TRBJ2-3 gives the full variable domain: DVKVTQSSRYLVKRTGEKVFLECVQDMDHENMFWYRQDPGLGLRLIYFSYDVKMKEKGDIPEGYSVSREKKERFSLILESASTNQTSMYLCASSQGLAASTDTQYFGPGTRLTVL.

The V call is TRBV3-1 (or the pseudogene TRBV3-2), the J call TRBJ1-1; TRBD1 is a possible D gene (5 bases). V gave up 5 bases and J gave up 0 bases, with 10 bases separating them. This CDR3 is 14 amino acids long. Germline values: CDR1 LGHDT, CDR2 YNNKEL (reference sequence). The CDR3 region is CASSALQVNTEAFF. The CDR3 DNA follows: TGTGCCAGCAGCGCCCTACAGGTGAACACTGAAGCTTTCTTT.

The chain combines TRBV6-5 with TRBJ2-5, with D perhaps TRBD2 (5 bases). V lost 0 bases to trimming and J lost 4 bases, with 12 bases between them. Germline V gives CDR1 MNHEY, CDR2 SVGAGI. The CDR3 sequence is 15 residues long. As DNA, the CDR3 is TGTGCCAGCAGTTACTCTGGGCTAGAGGGAGAGACCCAGTACTTC. Residues: CASSYSGLEGETQYF.

The chain carries TRBV13 and TRBJ1-3; TRBD1 is a possible D gene (6 bases). Trimming took off 5 bases at V and 2 bases at J, with 13 bases between the two ends. The CDR3 totals 15 residues. CDR1 and CDR2 from the germline V gene are PRHDT and FYEKMQ (reference sequence). The CDR3: CASSPTGIAGNTIYF. The CDR3 DNA reads as TGTGCCAGCAGCCCCACAGGGATCGCTGGAAACACCATATATTTT.

The gene calls are TRBV29-1 and TRBJ2-3; TRBD2 agrees at 10 bases. The germline V gene has CDR1 SQVTM and CDR2 ANQGSEA. The length of the CDR3 is 15 residues. V trimming: 6 bases; J trimming: 2 bases; junction bases outside the gene matches: 8. The CDR3 sequence is CSVTSGRGATDTQYF. The CDR3 DNA sequence: TGCAGCGTGACGAGCGGGAGGGGGGCCACAGATACGCAGTATTTT.

This clone was detected a few times. J is TRBJ2-3 and V is TRBV11-2, with a tentative D call TRBD2 (5 bases). The CDR3 is made up of 13 amino acids. Trimming shortened V by 5 bases and J by 8 bases, and 14 bases separated the two germline ends. The germline V gene has CDR1 SGHAT and CDR2 FQNNGV. Written as DNA, the CDR3 is TGTGCCAGCAGCCCGATAGCGATCGGTACGCAGTATTTT. Protein: CASSPIAIGTQYF.

The chain couples TRBV19 to TRBJ2-7; perhaps TRBD2 as D (5 bases). This CDR3 comprises 14 residues. Trimming took off 6 bases at V and 4 bases at J, with 16 bases between the two ends. CDR1 and CDR2 from the germline V gene are LNHDA and SQIVND (reference sequence). The CDR3 sequence: CASSPSGRRYEQYF. CDR3 nucleotide sequence: TGTGCCAGTAGCCCTAGTGGGAGAAGGTACGAGCAGTACTTC.

The chain is built from TRBV27 and TRBJ2-1; 7 bases are a match to TRBD2. V was pared by 5 bases and J by 3 bases, with 7 bases of the junction left unmatched. The CDR3 totals 15 residues. Germline V gene lookup returns CDR1 MNHEY and CDR2 SMNVEV (reference sequence). CDR3 sequence reads: CASSKAGMGYNEQFF. CDR3 in DNA: TGTGCCAGCAGTAAAGCGGGAATGGGCTACAATGAGCAGTTCTTC.

The chain combines TRBV28 with TRBJ1-1, with D unclear. The CDR3 runs to 15 residues. Germline CDR1 is MDHEN and CDR2 is SYDVKM. V lost 4 bases to trimming and J lost 3 bases, with 15 bases between them. The CDR3 is CASSSHSTVDTEAFF. The CDR3 bases are TGTGCCAGCAGTTCCCACTCCACAGTAGACACTGAAGCTTTCTTT.

The J gene is TRBJ2-1, the V gene TRBV19; D might be TRBD1 (6 bases). V dropped 6 bases and J dropped 0 bases, with 12 bases sitting between them. Germline-derived CDR1 and CDR2 are LNHDA and SQIVND (reference sequence). There are 15 residues in the CDR3. CDR3 protein: CASRVRGSSYNEQFF. The CDR3 DNA is TGTGCCAGTAGGGTGAGGGGGAGCTCCTACAATGAGCAGTTCTTC.

The CDR3 nucleotides read TGCGCCAGCAGCTCGGGGACTAGTGGCACAGATACGCAGTATTTT. The encoded protein is CASSSGTSGTDTQYF. The chain combines TRBV5-1 with TRBJ2-3, with TRBD2 identical over 8 bases. Germline CDR1 is SGHRS and CDR2 is YFSETQ. J was trimmed by 1 base and V by 3 bases; bases with no gene match: 4. The CDR3 totals 15 residues.

The rearrangement joins TRBV5-1 to TRBJ2-1; TRBD1 aligns across 8 bases. CDR1 and CDR2 from the germline V gene are SGHRS and YFSETQ. This CDR3 has 13 amino acids. Trimming cost V 2 bases and J 8 bases; bases outside gene matches: 3. For the CDR3, the DNA is TGCGCCAGCAGCTTTCAGGGGGCGGATGAGCAGTTCTTC. Translation gives CASSFQGADEQFF.

This sequence joins TRBV27 and TRBJ2-2, with 8 positions matching TRBD2. CDR3 length: 15 residues. Germline V gene data show CDR1 as MNHEY and CDR2 as SMNVEV (reference sequence). V lost 6 bases and J lost 6; bases outside the gene matches: 9. The CDR3 protein is CASSPTSVFSGELFF. The CDR3 DNA reads TGTGCCAGCAGCCCGACTAGCGTCTTTTCCGGGGAGCTGTTTTTT.

The CDR3 DNA sequence: TGCGCCAGCAGCTTGGACTCGGACACTGGAAACACCATATATTTT. Protein product: CASSLDSDTGNTIYF. This rearrangement joins TRBV5-1 to TRBJ1-3; TRBD1 might be the D (5 bases). This CDR3 spans 15 amino acids. The V and J ends lost 0 bases and 2 bases respectively, with 9 bases between them. Germline V gives CDR1 SGHRS, CDR2 YFSETQ.

J is TRBJ2-7 and V is TRBV9; 7 bases agree with TRBD2. With 0 bases clipped from V and 4 bases from J, the junction kept 7 bases outside the gene matches. Germline CDR1 reads SGDLS; CDR2 reads YYNGEE. The CDR3 runs to 15 residues. The CDR3 DNA is TGTGCCAGCAGCGTAGGGACTAGTCTACGGTACGAGCAGTACTTC. It specifies CASSVGTSLRYEQYF.

V and J are TRBV5-6 and TRBJ2-3, with 8 positions matching TRBD2. This CDR3 comprises 15 residues. V shed 6 bases and J 3 bases; nucleotides not matched to a gene: 9. Germline V gene sequence: CDR1 SGHDT, CDR2 YYEEEE. The CDR3 region has the DNA TGTGCCAGCACTCCCCACGGCGGGAGGACAGATACGCAGTATTTT. Translation: CASTPHGGRTDTQYF.

Turning to this clone: The same CDR3 is also encoded by other DNA sequences in this sample. The chain employs TRBV10-1 and TRBJ2-6; TRBD1 matches at 7 bases. The CDR3 runs to 14 residues. Germline values: CDR1 WNHNN, CDR2 SYGVQD (reference sequence). V was clipped by 6 bases and J by 1 base; unmatched bases: 0. The CDR3, as DNA: TGCGCCAGCAGCAGGGGGTCTGGGGCCAACGTCCTGACTTTC. Protein sequence: CASSRGSGANVLTF.

V and J are TRBV27 and TRBJ1-6; TRBD1 agrees at 8 bases. The germline V gene has CDR1 MNHEY and CDR2 SMNVEV (reference sequence). The CDR3 extends over 16 amino acids. The trim removed 4 bases at V and 8 bases at J, leaving 10 bases unmatched. CDR3 DNA sequence: TGTGCCAGCAGTTCTAACTCCGGGACAGGATATTCACCCCTCCACTTT. Its protein product is CASSSNSGTGYSPLHF.

The rearrangement joins TRBV27 to TRBJ2-1, with 8 nucleotides matching TRBD1. CDR1 and CDR2 (germline): MNHEY, SMNVEV (reference sequence). The CDR3 is 16 amino acids. V was pared by 5 bases and J by 3 bases, with 9 bases of the junction left unmatched. DNA for the CDR3: TGTGCCAGCAGTCCCCGGACAGGGTTTCTCTACAATGAGCAGTTCTTC. As protein: CASSPRTGFLYNEQFF.

The genes are TRBV18 and TRBJ1-1; possible D gene TRBD1, 6 bases. Trimming cost V 5 bases and J 0 bases, with 13 bases left between them. Germline V gene data show CDR1 as KGHSH and CDR2 as LQKENI. The CDR3 is made up of 15 amino acids. CDR3 region: CASSESGVMNTEAFF. DNA of the CDR3: TGTGCCAGCTCAGAATCAGGGGTCATGAACACTGAAGCTTTCTTT.